The rows below give T cell receptor beta chains drawn from one sample of a study of T-cell memory formation after mild COVID-19. TCRdb re-derived calls from the 5' RACE reads in MiXCR, one entry per CDR3 protein. The sample lists some 450,000 distinct CDR3 sequences, roughly 18% occurring once. Sequencing was performed on PBMCs or a T cell subset sorted from them (not recorded which). These receptors all stem from a man younger than 30 who had mild COVID-19 (a few samples of this study predate the infection). Cell type and time point are not known. Each CDR3 is given with its conserved first and last residue. Fields, in order: D gene, clone size, V gene, J gene, CDR3 DNA, CDR3 protein. A D gene is named only where the DNA matches it firmly. Expanded clones are given a class, and other clones once, few, many or no size at all.

>NA|many|TRBV5-6|TRBJ1-5
TGTGCCAGCAGCTTGTTCGGGAATCAGCCCCAGCATTTT
CASSLFGNQPQHF
>TRBD2|NA|TRBV7-9|TRBJ2-3
TGTGCCAGCAGCTCGGCTCCTAGCGGGGCCACAGATACGCAGTATTTT
CASSSAPSGATDTQYF
>NA|few|TRBV30|TRBJ1-1
TGTGCCTGGAGTATCCAGGGGAAGGGGAACACTGAAGCTTTCTTT
CAWSIQGKGNTEAFF
>NA|NA|TRBV19|TRBJ2-7
TGTGCCAGTAGTATTTACGGAGGTCCCTACGAGCAGTACTTC
CASSIYGGPYEQYF
>NA|few|TRBV5-1|TRBJ2-6
TGCGCCAGCAGCTTGTGGGACTCTGGGGCCAACGTCCTGACTTTC
CASSLWDSGANVLTF
>NA|few|TRBV7-9|TRBJ2-1
TGTGCCAGCGTACGACAGAACAATGAGCAGTTCTTC
CASVRQNNEQFF
>NA|NA|TRBV5-1|TRBJ2-3
TGCGCCAGCAGCTTGGTTGTCGGCGATGATTCGCAGTATTTT
CASSLVVGDDSQYF
>NA|NA|TRBV4-1|TRBJ1-1
TGCGCCAGCAGCCAAGATTGGGGTGTTGGGGCTTTCTTT
CASSQDWGVGAFF
>NA|NA|TRBV27|TRBJ2-5
TGTGCCAGCGGGAGGACAGAGGCGGGGAACCAGTACTTC
CASGRTEAGNQYF
>NA|NA|TRBV2|TRBJ1-1
TGTGCCAGCAAGGCAATGTTCGGGGAGGGCAGCACTGAAGCTTTCTTT
CASKAMFGEGSTEAFF
>NA|NA|TRBV4-1|TRBJ1-2
TGCGCCAGCAGCCCGCGCGTGCCGGCCGGCTACACCTTC
CASSPRVPAGYTF
>TRBD1|few|TRBV27|TRBJ1-1
TGTGCCAGCAGTCCTTCGACAGGGTGGGGCACTGAAGCTTTCTTT
CASSPSTGWGTEAFF
>NA|few|TRBV4-2|TRBJ2-3
TGTGCCAGCAGCCCAGGCAATCCGGACCTCGGCACAGATACGCAGTATTTT
CASSPGNPDLGTDTQYF
>TRBD1|few|TRBV5-1|TRBJ2-3
TGCGCCAGCAGCTTGGGATTCGGTCAGGGGGCGGAAGATACGCAGTATTTT
CASSLGFGQGAEDTQYF
>NA|few|TRBV11-2|TRBJ2-1
TGTGCCAGCAGCTACGGGGTCGCCGCGGCCTACAATGAGCAGTTCTTC
CASSYGVAAAYNEQFF
>TRBD1|few|TRBV5-5|TRBJ2-1
TGTGCCAGCGGCCGACAGGGGGTGTACAATGAGCAGTTCTTC
CASGRQGVYNEQFF
>NA|NA|TRBV4-1|TRBJ2-2
TGCGCCAGCAGCCACCTGGGGGGTAACACCGGGGAGCTGTTTTTT
CASSHLGGNTGELFF
>TRBD2|many|TRBV20-1|TRBJ2-7
TGCAGTGCTAGAGTCGGGGGGGACGAGCAGTACTTC
CSARVGGDEQYF
>NA|NA|TRBV2|TRBJ2-7
TGTGCCAGCAGTGACCCCCCCGGGGGCGTTTACGAGCAGTACTTC
CASSDPPGGVYEQYF
>TRBD2|NA|TRBV7-6|TRBJ2-1
TGTGCCAGCAGAAAATCGACGGGACTAGCCAATGAGCAGTTCTTC
CASRKSTGLANEQFF
>TRBD1|few|TRBV27|TRBJ1-2
TGTGCCAGCAGTCAGAGACAGGGGGCGAGAGCGGGCTACACCTTC
CASSQRQGARAGYTF
>NA|NA|TRBV20-1|TRBJ2-5
TGCAGCGCCGGGACCCTAGAGACCAAGTACTTC
CSAGTLETKYF
>TRBD1|few|TRBV7-9|TRBJ1-1
TGTGCCAGCAGCTTAGCGCCGGGGACAGACACTGAAGCTTTCTTT
CASSLAPGTDTEAFF
>NA|few|TRBV7-2|TRBJ1-2
TGTGCCAGCAGCCCGCTGGCCCGCGATGGCTACACCTTC
CASSPLARDGYTF
>TRBD1|NA|TRBV6-5|TRBJ1-5
TGTGCCAGCAGTTCCGGGACAGGGGGGACTGGGGCCCAGCATTTT
CASSSGTGGTGAQHF
>NA|NA|TRBV5-6|TRBJ1-2
TGTGCCAGCAGCTTACACCCACCGGACTATGGCTACACCTTC
CASSLHPPDYGYTF
>TRBD1|NA|TRBV11-3|TRBJ2-2
TGTGCCAGCAGCCGGGACAGGGGAGGCGGGGAGCTGTTTTTT
CASSRDRGGGELFF
>NA|few|TRBV7-2|TRBJ2-1
TGTGCCAGTGGCGGGACCACCTTTTCCTACAATGAGCAGTTCTTC
CASGGTTFSYNEQFF
>TRBD1|few|TRBV5-1|TRBJ2-7
TGCGCCAGCTCCGCCAGGACAGGGGTAGTCCACGAGCAGTACTTC
CASSARTGVVHEQYF
>NA|few|TRBV4-2|TRBJ2-5
TGTGCCAGCAGCCAAGATCCCGGACTTCAAGAGACCCAGTACTTC
CASSQDPGLQETQYF
>NA|many|TRBV6-5|TRBJ2-5
TGTGCCAGCAGTTTTGGGCCCGAGGGGGGGGAGACCCAGTACTTC
CASSFGPEGGETQYF
>NA|NA|TRBV15|TRBJ2-2
TGTGCCACCAGCAGGACGGTGGGGGATTTCGGGGAGCTGTTTTTT
CATSRTVGDFGELFF
>TRBD2|NA|TRBV4-2|TRBJ2-2
TGTGCCAGCAGCCAAGTGGAGCGGGGGGGCACCGGGGAGCTGTTTTTT
CASSQVERGGTGELFF
>NA|few|TRBV29-1|TRBJ1-1
TGCAGCGCCGTAGGGCTGGTAAACACTGAAGCTTTCTTT
CSAVGLVNTEAFF
>NA|many|TRBV5-4|TRBJ2-5
TGTGCCATCCGGACCTCAGGGACCCAGTACTTC
CAIRTSGTQYF
>TRBD2|NA|TRBV7-6|TRBJ2-2
TGTGCCAGCAGCAAGGGACTAGCGGGCGACGGGGAGCTGTTTTTT
CASSKGLAGDGELFF
>NA|NA|TRBV6-5|TRBJ1-2
TGTGCCAGCAGTTACCGGCGGACGGATAATGGCTACACCTTC
CASSYRRTDNGYTF
>NA|many|TRBV7-9|TRBJ1-1
TGTGCCAGCAGCTGGTTAGGGGGGACTGAAGCTTTCTTT
CASSWLGGTEAFF
>NA|NA|TRBV5-6|TRBJ1-1
TGTGCCAGCAGCTTCGATACAGCTGAAGCTTTCTTT
CASSFDTAEAFF
>NA|NA|TRBV15|TRBJ2-1
TGTGCCACCAGCAGACAGGAATACAATGAGCAGTTCTTC
CATSRQEYNEQFF